This T cell receptor beta chain was identified during a study of cytomegalovirus exposure and HLA in healthy donors. The PCR used 60 Vbeta and 13 Jbeta primers. The assay was immunoSEQ multiplex PCR, and TCRdb's table has in-frame clones only and misses some. The sample has about 200,000 clones, 82% seen once; the top ten hold roughly 6%. General study points: Compared with the roughly 670-donor mean, an Asian-associated ancestry cluster reportedly had fewer N-insertions, according to a later analysis. Highly shared variants forming one cluster were likely a sequencing artifact.

Healthy bone marrow donors made up the donors. The CDR3 extends over 14 amino acids. The germline gives CDR1 KGHSH, CDR2 LQKENI. V dropped 2 bases and J dropped 1 base, with 5 bases sitting between them. As for this clone: Antigen: not known.

This TCR came from a woman in her forties or fifties in good health and CMV-seropositive. J is TRBJ1-4 and V is TRBV18; D uncertain. Material for sequencing was PBMCs. The CDR3 loop reads CASSPGVTNEKLFF. In DNA form, the CDR3 reads TGTGCCAGCTCACCAGGAGTAACTAATGAAAAACTGTTTTTT.